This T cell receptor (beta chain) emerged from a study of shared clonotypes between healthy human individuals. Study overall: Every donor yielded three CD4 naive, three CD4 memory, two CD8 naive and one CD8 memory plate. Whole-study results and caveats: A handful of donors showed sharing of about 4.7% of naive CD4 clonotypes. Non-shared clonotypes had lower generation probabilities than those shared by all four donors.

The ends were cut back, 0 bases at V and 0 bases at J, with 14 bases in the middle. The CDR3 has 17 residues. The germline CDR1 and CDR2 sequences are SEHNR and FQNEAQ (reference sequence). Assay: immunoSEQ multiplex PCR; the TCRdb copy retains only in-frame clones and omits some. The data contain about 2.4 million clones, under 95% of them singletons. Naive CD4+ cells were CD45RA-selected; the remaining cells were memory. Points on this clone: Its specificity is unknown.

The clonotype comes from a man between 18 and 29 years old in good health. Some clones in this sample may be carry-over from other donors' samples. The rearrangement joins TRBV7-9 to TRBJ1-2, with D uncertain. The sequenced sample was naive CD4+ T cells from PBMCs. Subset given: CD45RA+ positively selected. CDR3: CASSLALIGRANYGYTF. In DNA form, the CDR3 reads TGTGCCAGCAGCTTAGCGCTAATCGGAAGAGCTAACTATGGCTACACCTTC.